The following is a T cell receptor (beta chain) sequence with its context. CDR3 length: 13 amino acids. V was shortened by 6 bases and J by 4 bases, with 12 bases between the two germline ends. CDR1 is LNHDA and CDR2 is SQIVND in the germline V gene (reference sequence). The data derive from a study of blood T cell repertoires in COVID-19. Two negative PCRs, clearance, or symptom resolution were required of recovered Cohort 3 donors. Measured with immunoSEQ multiplex PCR; TCRdb has only the in-frame clones, and not every one. The sample carries some 420,000 clones, 75% to 90% recorded once. The sequence derives from a man in his thirties or forties who had recovered from COVID-19. The sequenced sample was PBMCs or T cells enriched from blood (not recorded which). V is TRBV19 and J is TRBJ1-1; D call uncertain. The CDR3 spells CASRGRPGTEAFF. The CDR3 coding sequence is TGTGCCAGTAGAGGGAGGCCGGGCACTGAAGCTTTCTTT.